This T cell receptor (beta chain) appears in the sequencing data of a study of Ad26.COV2.S vaccination and SARS-CoV-2 variants. Whole-study findings and limits: Those who received vaccine or placebo ended up with similar non-spike TCR breadth.

Turning to this clone: No antigen is known for it.

The CDR3 has 14 amino acids. V lost 5 bases and J lost 7; bases outside the gene matches: 6. From germline, CDR1 is SGHNT and CDR2 YYREEE (reference sequence). Repertoires were generated with immunoSEQ multiplex PCR, while TCRdb's copy carries only in-frame clones and drops some. The sample yields around 250,000 clones, roughly nine tenths seen once. Described treatment: about 20 received Ad26.COV2.S at low or high dose, single or two shots; 5 received placebo; per-sample allocation not given. Sampling was done on day 63 after the first vaccine or placebo injection. The sequence was obtained from a person aged 18-65 years who received the Ad26.COV2.S COVID-19 vaccine or a placebo. The V call is TRBV5-4, the J call TRBJ2-3; 11 positions agree with TRBD2. Sequences were derived from peripheral blood, sampled in a trial of Ad26.COV2.S vaccine versus placebo. The CDR3 region has the DNA TGTGCCAGCAGGCTAGCGGGGGGTACCAATACGCAGTATTTT. This encodes CASRLAGGTNTQYF. Supplemented by reference TRBV5-4 and TRBJ2-3, the full variable domain reads ETGVTQSPTHLIKTRGQQVTLRCSSQSGHNTVSWYQQALGQGPQFIFQYYREEENGRGNFPPRFSGLQFPNYSSELNVNALELDDSALYLCASRLAGGTNTQYFGPGTRLTVL.